This TCR beta chain was identified during a study of vaccination effects on CD4 cells after COVID-19. Points on this clone: What it recognizes is unknown.

The germline gives CDR1 WNHNN, CDR2 SYGVQD (reference sequence). CDR3 size: 20 residues. V lost 2 bases, J lost 0 bases, and 20 bases lay in between. Data came from immunoSEQ multiplex PCR; TCRdb stores just in-frame clones and leaves some out. The sample includes tens of thousands of clones, roughly 74% of them seen just once. With the ViraFEST assay, the study expanded antigen-specific CD4+ T cells using viral peptide pools, then sequenced them. Cultured cells yielded isolated CD4+ T cells after more than nine days. None of these healthy vaccinees had been infected with SARS-CoV-2 before vaccination.

This TCR was sampled from a human donor who received a COVID-19 vaccine. This specimen consisted of CD4+ T cells from PBMCs cultured with HCoV-NL63 spike peptides, obtained before COVID-19 vaccination. This chain links TRBV10-1 with TRBJ2-6, with D maybe TRBD2 (5 bases). The CDR3 DNA is TGCGCCAGCAGTGAGGGCTTGGTGAGGGTTGGCTGCTCTGGGGCCAACGTCCTGACTTTC. Protein product: CASSEGLVRVGCSGANVLTF.